The TCR beta chain described here comes from a study of T cell responses to AZD1222 COVID-19 vaccine. Findings and limits, study-wide: Spike-specific TCR breadth rose after two AZD1222 doses, and depth rose as well. Donors were chiefly white British, with a greater number of females, and clonal diversity was perhaps underestimated.

The CDR3 runs to 15 residues. Trimming took 0 bases from V and 6 from J; bases not matched to a gene: 3. Per germline, CDR1 ENHRY and CDR2 SYGVKD. Comment on this clone: What it recognizes is unknown.

Profiling relied on immunoSEQ multiplex PCR, and the TCRdb table lists in-frame clones only, not all of them. The data hold more than 140,000 clones, with approximately 90% observed a single time. The TCR originated in an adult in good health. The chain has TRBV10-3 and TRBJ1-1; 11 nucleotides align to TRBD1. Sample: peripheral blood, taken on day 0 of AZD1222 vaccination. This chain's CDR3 is CAISESDRGLPEAFF. The CDR3 DNA is TGTGCCATCAGTGAGTCGGACAGGGGGCTGCCTGAAGCTTTCTTT.